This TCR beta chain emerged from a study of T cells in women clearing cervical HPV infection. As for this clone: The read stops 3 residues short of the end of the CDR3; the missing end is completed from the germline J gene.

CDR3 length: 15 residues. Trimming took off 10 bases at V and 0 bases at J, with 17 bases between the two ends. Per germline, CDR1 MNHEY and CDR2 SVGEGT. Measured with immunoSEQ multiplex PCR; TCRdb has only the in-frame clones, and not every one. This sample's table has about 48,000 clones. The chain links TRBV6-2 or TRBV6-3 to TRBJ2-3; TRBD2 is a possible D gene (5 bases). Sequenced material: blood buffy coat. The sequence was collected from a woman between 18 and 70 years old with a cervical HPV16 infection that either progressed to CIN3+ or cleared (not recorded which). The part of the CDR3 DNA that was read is TGTGCCATAGCGCGAGGAACTCCTAGCACAGATACG. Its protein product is CAIARGTPSTDT. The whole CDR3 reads CAIARGTPSTDTQYF.